The clone carrying this T cell receptor beta chain was picked up a small number of times. The germline CDR1 and CDR2 sequences are SGHDT and YYEEEE. This CDR3 is built from 13 residues. The J segment lost 8 bases and the V segment lost 6 bases, leaving 9 bases of the junction unmatched. This entry belongs to a study of blood T cell repertoires in COVID-19. Study as a whole: COVID-19 samples, acute and convalescent, were from the United States, Italy and Spain. Nucleic acid was either cDNA or gDNA, and it came from T cells, B-cell-depleted T cells, or PBMCs.

Original analysis: Amplification of reference gene primers provided the estimated nucleated cell counts. Clones were read by immunoSEQ multiplex PCR, and TCRdb kept only the in-frame ones, dropping some. V, J and clone size are taken as reported in that table, and D and trimming were inferred from the DNA itself. The profile covers fewer than 90,000 clones, with roughly 84% appearing a single time and roughly 10% taken by the ten largest. Sequences were obtained from peripheral blood. The V call is TRBV5-6, the J call TRBJ1-2, with 8 bases fitting TRBD1. The receptor was isolated from a human donor in a cohort sampled during active COVID-19. CDR3 loop: CASTNGQGVGYTF. The CDR3 DNA reads as TGTGCCAGCACCAACGGACAGGGCGTCGGCTACACCTTC.